Presented here are 23 T cell receptor beta chains from one specimen sequenced in a study of OX40 agonist ivuxolimab in advanced cancers. Generated by immunoSEQ multiplex PCR, the TCRdb table keeps only in-frame clones and is missing some. In the table there are more than 20,000 clones, more than 75% of which are singletons. The sequenced sample was CD4+ or CD8+ T cells sorted from blood, obtained in a trial of the OX40 agonist ivuxolimab. The receptors come from an adult with an advanced solid tumor such as melanoma, head and neck, liver or kidney cancer.

The chain recombines TRBV5-1 with TRBJ1-2; D is uncertain. Germline V gives CDR1 SGHRS, CDR2 YFSETQ. CDR3 length: 13 amino acids. The ends were cut back, 3 bases at V and 1 base at J, with 7 bases in the middle. The CDR3 DNA reads as TGCGCCAGCAGCTCCGAAGGTAACTATGGCTACACCTTC. Encoded protein: CASSSEGNYGYTF.

The chain carries TRBV2 and TRBJ2-7; D might be TRBD2 (5 bases). Germline-derived CDR1 and CDR2 are SNHLY and FYNNEI. Trimming shortened V by 8 bases and J by 2 bases, and 10 bases separated the two germline ends. The CDR3 length is 12 residues. CDR3 nucleotides: TGTGCCAGCGGCGGGTCCACCTACGAGCAGTACTTC. Amino acid sequence: CASGGSTYEQYF.

This sequence joins TRBV7-3 and TRBJ2-2; 7 nucleotides match TRBD1. Germline V gene data show CDR1 as SGHTA and CDR2 as FQGTGA. After removal of 0 bases from V and 4 bases from J, the junction contained 8 bases not matched to a gene. The CDR3 consists of 17 residues. The CDR3 sequence: CASSLTLTGWGTGELFF. The DNA of the CDR3 is TGTGCCAGCAGCTTAACCTTGACAGGGTGGGGCACCGGGGAGCTGTTTTTT.

The rearrangement uses TRBV5-1 and TRBJ2-4; TRBD1 matches 8 bases. After removal of 0 bases from V and 0 bases from J, the junction contained 5 bases not matched to a gene. This CDR3 has 17 residues. Germline assignment: CDR1 SGHRS and CDR2 YFSETQ. As DNA, the CDR3 is TGCGCCAGCAGCTTGGCCCAGGGGGCCCTAGCCAAAAACATTCAGTACTTC. As protein: CASSLAQGALAKNIQYF.

The CDR3 loop is CASRSPGGAGQYF. The CDR3 bases are TGTGCCAGCAGGTCCCCCGGGGGGGCCGGGCAGTATTTT. This rearrangement joins TRBV6-5 to TRBJ2-3; 8 bases are a match to TRBD2. Trimming removed 6 bases from V and 11 bases from J; junction bases left unmatched: 10. This CDR3 has 13 amino acids. The germline V gene has CDR1 MNHEY and CDR2 SVGAGI.

This clone occurred a few times. The gene calls are TRBV18 and TRBJ1-5; D remains unclear. Looked up from germline, CDR1 is KGHSH and CDR2 is LQKENI. The CDR3 is 14 residues long. V lost 4 bases, J lost 0 bases, and 7 bases lay in between. CDR3 in DNA: TGTGCCAGCTCACAATCAGGTAGCAATCAGCCCCAGCATTTT. Translation: CASSQSGSNQPQHF. Based on the CDR3 plus reference TRBV18 and TRBJ1-5, the full variable domain is NAGVMQNPRHLVRRRGQEARLRCSPMKGHSHVYWYRQLPEEGLKFMVYLQKENIIDESGMPKERFSAEFPKEGPSILRIQQVVRGDSAAYFCASSQSGSNQPQHFGDGTRLSIL.

The chain carries TRBV19 and TRBJ1-2; 7 bases agree with TRBD1. This CDR3 has 13 residues. J was trimmed by 2 bases and V by 6 bases; bases with no gene match: 3. Germline V gene sequence: CDR1 LNHDA, CDR2 SQIVND (reference sequence). DNA of the CDR3: TGTGCCAGTAGGGGGACAGACAACTATGGCTACACCTTC. Translation: CASRGTDNYGYTF.

CDR3 loop: CTSSQEVANSNQPQHF. DNA of the CDR3: TGCACCAGCAGCCAAGAAGTAGCGAATAGCAATCAGCCCCAGCATTTT. V is TRBV1 and J is TRBJ1-5. TRBV1 is a listed pseudogene. The CDR3 has 16 residues.

The CDR3 DNA reads as TGTGCCAGCAGCCGGGACGCAAATCAGCCCCAGCATTTT. This sequence encodes CASSRDANQPQHF. The rearrangement links TRBV5-5 to TRBJ1-5, with D perhaps matching TRBD1 (5 bases). The V gene's germline CDR1 is SGHKS and CDR2 YYEKEE (reference sequence). The CDR3 is 13 amino acids. Trimming left V 4 bases short and J 4 bases short, with 9 bases between.

The gene calls are TRBV6-1 and TRBJ2-7; the D call may be TRBD1 or TRBD2 (5 bases each). V was clipped by 8 bases and J by 0 bases, with 14 bases between them. CDR3 length: 14 residues. From germline, CDR1 is MNHNS and CDR2 SASEGT. The CDR3 DNA follows: TGTGCCAGCGATTCAGGGACCTCCTCCTACGAGCAGTACTTC. This encodes CASDSGTSSYEQYF.

This clone was found a few times. The chain couples TRBV19 to TRBJ2-7; 8 bases align to TRBD1. Germline V gene lookup returns CDR1 LNHDA and CDR2 SQIVND (reference sequence). The CDR3 covers 15 residues. Trimming at V came to 4 bases and at J to 0 bases, leaving 5 bases not matched to a gene. The CDR3 nucleotides are TGTGCCAGTAGTAGGACAGGGTCCCCCTCCTACGAGCAGTACTTC. Translating it yields CASSRTGSPSYEQYF.

The gene calls are TRBV2 and TRBJ2-7; a weak D match, TRBD2 (5 bases). Germline assignment: CDR1 SNHLY and CDR2 FYNNEI. V was pared by 8 bases and J by 0 bases, with 8 bases between. CDR3 length: 12 amino acids. CDR3 sequence: CASGESSYEQYF. CDR3 DNA: TGTGCCAGCGGGGAGAGCTCCTACGAGCAGTACTTC.

V is TRBV10-3 and J is TRBJ2-3; a possible D gene is TRBD2 (7 bases). V was shortened by 5 bases and J by 2 bases, with 20 bases between the two germline ends. Germline CDR1 is ENHRY and CDR2 is SYGVKD. The CDR3 consists of 17 residues. The CDR3: CAISSGRGGPITDTQYF. The CDR3 nucleotides read TGTGCCATCAGTTCGGGTAGGGGGGGGCCAATCACAGATACGCAGTATTTT.

The CDR3: CASSQEVVSPGLSSGANVLTF. CDR3 in DNA: TGTGCCAGCAGCCAAGAAGTTGTCTCGCCGGGGCTATCCTCTGGGGCCAACGTCCTGACTTTC. This chain connects TRBV4-2 to TRBJ2-6, with D perhaps TRBD1 or TRBD2 (5 bases each). V lost 0 bases, J lost 0 bases, and 21 bases lay in between. The CDR3 contains 21 residues. Germline CDR1 reads LGHNA; CDR2 reads YNFKEQ.

This clone was observed a handful of times. This chain connects TRBV7-3 to TRBJ1-1; D is undetermined. The V gene lost 1 base and the J gene lost 0 bases, with 6 bases spanning the gap. The CDR3 contains 14 residues. Germline CDR1 and CDR2: SGHTA and FQGTGA. CDR3 sequence (DNA): TGTGCCAGCAGCTTAATGGGGATGAACACTGAAGCTTTCTTT. Translated: CASSLMGMNTEAFF.

The chain employs TRBV6-5 and TRBJ1-1, with D unresolved. This CDR3 comprises 13 residues. Deletions cut 5 bases from V and 6 bases from J, with 13 bases between. CDR1 MNHEY and CDR2 SVGAGI come from the germline V gene. CDR3 region: CASSPDISPEAFF. CDR3 DNA: TGTGCCAGCAGTCCCGACATTTCCCCTGAAGCTTTCTTT.

The chain is built from TRBV10-3 and TRBJ2-7; 8 nucleotides match TRBD1. V was clipped by 5 bases and J by 3 bases; unmatched bases: 3. Germline V gene sequence: CDR1 ENHRY, CDR2 SYGVKD. This CDR3 comprises 13 residues. CDR3 residues: CAISRGQGYEQYF. Here the CDR3 DNA reads TGTGCCATCAGTAGAGGACAGGGCTACGAGCAGTACTTC.

The chain has TRBV18 and TRBJ2-5, with TRBD1 matching over 7 bases. The CDR3 consists of 19 residues. Germline V lookup: CDR1 KGHSH, CDR2 LQKENI. V was pared by 2 bases and J by 1 base, with 16 bases of the junction left unmatched. The CDR3 DNA follows: TGTGCCAGCTCACCAACCCGGGACAGCGATTTGGCGTCCCAAGAGACCCAGTACTTC. As protein: CASSPTRDSDLASQETQYF.

The chain couples TRBV5-1 to TRBJ2-2; TRBD2 might be the D (5 bases). The germline V gene has CDR1 SGHRS and CDR2 YFSETQ. The CDR3 contains 15 residues. V shed 4 bases and J shed 7 bases, with 17 bases lying between them. The CDR3 DNA follows: TGCGCCAGCAGCCCTCAACCGGGGATGAACGGGGAGCTGTTTTTT. It encodes CASSPQPGMNGELFF.

This clone has a handful of counts. V and J are TRBV30 and TRBJ1-3; D is unclear. The CDR3 loop spans 13 amino acids. The germline V and J ends were trimmed by 6 bases and 0 bases, with 9 bases remaining between them. CDR1 is GTSNPN, CDR2 SVGIG, per germline (reference sequence). The CDR3 DNA sequence: TGTGCCTGTACCGGAAACTCTGGAAACACCATATATTTT. Translated: CACTGNSGNTIYF.

This chain connects TRBV7-2 to TRBJ2-3; unclear D gene. CDR1 and CDR2 (germline): SGHTA, FQGNSA. Trimming removed 6 bases from V and 5 bases from J, with 21 bases in between. This CDR3 has 16 residues. The CDR3 sequence is CASRRLGPTTGDTQYF. Written as DNA, the CDR3 is TGTGCCAGCAGAAGACTTGGACCGACCACCGGAGATACGCAGTATTTT.

For the CDR3, the DNA is TGTGCCAGCAGCTCGGGCGGGGGCCAGTCCTACAATGAGCAGTTCTTC. This sequence encodes CASSSGGGQSYNEQFF. The chain joins TRBV7-3 to TRBJ2-1; possibly TRBD2 for D (7 bases). The CDR3 covers 16 residues. V shed 4 bases and J shed 1 base, with 14 bases lying between them. CDR1 is SGHTA, CDR2 FQGTGA, per germline.

The CDR3: CASSKLAGGPSYEQYF. CDR3 DNA: TGTGCCAGCTCAAAACTAGCGGGGGGACCCTCCTACGAGCAGTACTTC. The chain is built from TRBV18 and TRBJ2-7; 12 nucleotides line up with TRBD2. J lost 0 bases, V lost 5 bases, and 5 bases had no gene match. Germline V gives CDR1 KGHSH, CDR2 LQKENI. The CDR3 spans 16 residues.